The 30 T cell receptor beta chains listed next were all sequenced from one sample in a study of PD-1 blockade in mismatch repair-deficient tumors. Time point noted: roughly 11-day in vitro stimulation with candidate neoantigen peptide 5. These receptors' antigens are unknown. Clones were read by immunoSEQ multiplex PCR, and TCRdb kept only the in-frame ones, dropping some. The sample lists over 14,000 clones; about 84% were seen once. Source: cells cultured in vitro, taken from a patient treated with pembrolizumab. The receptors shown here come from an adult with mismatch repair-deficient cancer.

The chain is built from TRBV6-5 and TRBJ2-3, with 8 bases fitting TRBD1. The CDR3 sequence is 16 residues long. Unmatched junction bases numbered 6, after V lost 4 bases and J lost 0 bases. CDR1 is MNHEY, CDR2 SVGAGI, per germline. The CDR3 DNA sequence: TGTGCCAGCAGTTCCCCGGGACAGGCCAGCACAGATACGCAGTATTTT. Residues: CASSSPGQASTDTQYF.

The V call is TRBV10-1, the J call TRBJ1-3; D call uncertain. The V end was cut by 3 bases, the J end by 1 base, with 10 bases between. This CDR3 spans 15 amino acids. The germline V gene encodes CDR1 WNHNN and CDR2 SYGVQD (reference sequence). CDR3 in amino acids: CASSERARSGNTIYF. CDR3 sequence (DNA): TGCGCCAGCAGTGAACGGGCTCGGTCTGGAAACACCATATATTTT.

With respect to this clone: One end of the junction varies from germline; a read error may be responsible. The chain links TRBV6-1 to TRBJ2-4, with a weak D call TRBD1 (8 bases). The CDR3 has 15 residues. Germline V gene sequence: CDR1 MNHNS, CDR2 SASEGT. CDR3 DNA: TGTGCCAGCAGAGAAGGACAGGGACTAAAAAACATTCAGTACTTC. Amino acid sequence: CASREGQGLKNIQYF.

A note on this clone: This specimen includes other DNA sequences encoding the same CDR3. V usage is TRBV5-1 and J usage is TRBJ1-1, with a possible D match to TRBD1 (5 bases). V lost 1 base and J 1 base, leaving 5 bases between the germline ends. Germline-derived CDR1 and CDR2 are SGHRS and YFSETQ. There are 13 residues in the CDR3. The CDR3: CASSLTGNTEAFF. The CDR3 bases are TGCGCCAGCAGCTTGACAGGGAACACTGAAGCTTTCTTT.

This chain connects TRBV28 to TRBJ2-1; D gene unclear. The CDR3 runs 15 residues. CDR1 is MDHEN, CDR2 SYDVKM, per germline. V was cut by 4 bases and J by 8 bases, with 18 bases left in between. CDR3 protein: CASSSVSRLRDEQFF. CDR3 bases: TGTGCCAGCAGTTCTGTTAGTCGGCTCCGCGATGAGCAGTTCTTC.

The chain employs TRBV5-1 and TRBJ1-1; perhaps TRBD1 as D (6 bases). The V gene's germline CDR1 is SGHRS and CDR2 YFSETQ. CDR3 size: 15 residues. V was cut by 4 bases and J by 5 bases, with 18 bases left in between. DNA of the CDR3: TGCGCCAGCAGCCTGGGGGCCCCTACGCGGACTGAAGCTTTCTTT. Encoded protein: CASSLGAPTRTEAFF.

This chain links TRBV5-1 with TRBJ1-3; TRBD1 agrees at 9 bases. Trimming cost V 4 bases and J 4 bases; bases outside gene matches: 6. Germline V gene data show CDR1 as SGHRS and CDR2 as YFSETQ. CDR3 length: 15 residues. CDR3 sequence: CASSRQGQGGNTIYF. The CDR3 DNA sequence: TGCGCCAGCAGCAGACAGGGACAGGGAGGAAACACCATATATTTT.

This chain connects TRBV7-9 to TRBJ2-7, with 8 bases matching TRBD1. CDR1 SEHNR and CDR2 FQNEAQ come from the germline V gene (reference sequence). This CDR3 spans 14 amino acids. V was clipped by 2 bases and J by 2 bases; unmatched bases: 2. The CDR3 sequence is CASSLQGAPYEQYF. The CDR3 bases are TGTGCCAGCAGCTTACAGGGGGCCCCCTACGAGCAGTACTTC.

In DNA, the CDR3 is TGTGCCAGCAGTATCGGGGGCGGGTATGGCTACACCTTC. Its protein is CASSIGGGYGYTF. V gene TRBV25-1 combines with J gene TRBJ1-2, with D possibly being TRBD1 (6 bases). The length of the CDR3 is 13 residues. The V gene's germline CDR1 is MGHDK and CDR2 SYGVNS. Between the trimmed V and J ends, which lost 5 bases and 5 bases, there was a span of 12 bases.

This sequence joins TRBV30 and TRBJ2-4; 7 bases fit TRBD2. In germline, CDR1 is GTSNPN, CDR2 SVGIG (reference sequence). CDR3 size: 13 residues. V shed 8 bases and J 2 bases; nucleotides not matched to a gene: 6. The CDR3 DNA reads TGTGCCGGCAGGCGGGGGACCAAAAACATTCAGTACTTC. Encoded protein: CAGRRGTKNIQYF.

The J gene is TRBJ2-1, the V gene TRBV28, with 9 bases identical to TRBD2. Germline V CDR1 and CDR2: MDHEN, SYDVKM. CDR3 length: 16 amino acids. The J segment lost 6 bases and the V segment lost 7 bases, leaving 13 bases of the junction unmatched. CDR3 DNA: TGTGCCAGCACCTGGGGCGGGAGGGCCTTGGGCAATGAGCAGTTCTTC. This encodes CASTWGGRALGNEQFF.

The CDR3 region is CASSRQGALRETQYF. The CDR3 nucleotides read TGTGCCAGTTCAAGACAGGGGGCTTTGCGAGAGACCCAGTACTTC. The gene calls are TRBV11-2 and TRBJ2-5, with 10 positions matching TRBD1. The CDR3 is made up of 15 amino acids. Germline CDR1 SGHAT, CDR2 FQNNGV. J gave up 4 bases and V 9 bases, and 11 bases lay outside the gene matches.

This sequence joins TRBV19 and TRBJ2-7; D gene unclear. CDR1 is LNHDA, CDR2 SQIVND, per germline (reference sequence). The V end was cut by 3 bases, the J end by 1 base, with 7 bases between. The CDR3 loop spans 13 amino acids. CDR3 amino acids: CASSIAHSYEQYF. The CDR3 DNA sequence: TGTGCCAGTAGTATCGCCCATTCCTACGAGCAGTACTTC.

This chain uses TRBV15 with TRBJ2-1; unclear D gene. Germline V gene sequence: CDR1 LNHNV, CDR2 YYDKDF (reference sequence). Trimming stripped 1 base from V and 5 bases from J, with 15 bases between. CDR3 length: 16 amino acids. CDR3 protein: CATSRALRASNNEQFF. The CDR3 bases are TGTGCCACCAGCAGAGCTTTAAGGGCTTCTAACAATGAGCAGTTCTTC.

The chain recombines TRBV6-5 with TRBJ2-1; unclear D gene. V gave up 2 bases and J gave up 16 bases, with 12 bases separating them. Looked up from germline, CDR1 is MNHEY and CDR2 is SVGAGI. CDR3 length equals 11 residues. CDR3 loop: CASSYGLHVFF. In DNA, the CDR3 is TGTGCCAGCAGTTACGGGCTCCACGTCTTCTTC.

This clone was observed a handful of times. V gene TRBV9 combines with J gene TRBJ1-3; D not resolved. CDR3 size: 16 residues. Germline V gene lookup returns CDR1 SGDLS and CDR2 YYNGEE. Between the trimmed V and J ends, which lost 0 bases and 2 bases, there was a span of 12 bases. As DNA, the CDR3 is TGTGCCAGCAGCGTAGATGGGCGGGTGGCTGGAAACACCATATATTTT. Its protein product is CASSVDGRVAGNTIYF. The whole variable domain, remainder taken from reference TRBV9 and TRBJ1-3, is DSGVTQTPKHLITATGQRVTLRCSPRSGDLSVYWYQQSLDQGLQFLIQYYNGEERAKGNILERFSAQQFPDLHSELNLSSLELGDSALYFCASSVDGRVAGNTIYFGEGSWLTVV.

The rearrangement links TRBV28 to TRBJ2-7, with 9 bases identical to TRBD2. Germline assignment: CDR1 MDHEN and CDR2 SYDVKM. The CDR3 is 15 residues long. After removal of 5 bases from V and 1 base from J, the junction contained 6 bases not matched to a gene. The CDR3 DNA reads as TGTGCCAGCAGTCTCCGGACTAGCGCTTCCTACGAGCAGTACTTC. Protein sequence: CASSLRTSASYEQYF.

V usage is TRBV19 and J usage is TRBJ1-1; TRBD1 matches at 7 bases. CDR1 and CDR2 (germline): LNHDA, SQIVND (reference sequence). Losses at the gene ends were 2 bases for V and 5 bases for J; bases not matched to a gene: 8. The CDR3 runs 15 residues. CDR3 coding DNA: TGTGCCAGTAGTATACAAAACACAGGGGCAACTGAAGCTTTCTTT. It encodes CASSIQNTGATEAFF.

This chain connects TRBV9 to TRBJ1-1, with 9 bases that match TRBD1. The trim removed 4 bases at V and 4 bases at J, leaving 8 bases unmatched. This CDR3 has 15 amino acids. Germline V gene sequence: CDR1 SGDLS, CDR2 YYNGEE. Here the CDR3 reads CASSQRDRALTEAFF. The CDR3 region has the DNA TGTGCCAGCAGCCAGAGGGACAGGGCTCTCACTGAAGCTTTCTTT. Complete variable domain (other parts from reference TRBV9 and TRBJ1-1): DSGVTQTPKHLITATGQRVTLRCSPRSGDLSVYWYQQSLDQGLQFLIQYYNGEERAKGNILERFSAQQFPDLHSELNLSSLELGDSALYFCASSQRDRALTEAFFGQGTRLTVV.

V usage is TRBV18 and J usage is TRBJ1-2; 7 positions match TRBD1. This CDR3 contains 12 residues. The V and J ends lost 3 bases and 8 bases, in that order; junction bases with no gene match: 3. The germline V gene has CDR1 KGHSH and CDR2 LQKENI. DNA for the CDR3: TGTGCCAGCTCACCCCCGGGACAGGGCTACACCTTC. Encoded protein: CASSPPGQGYTF.

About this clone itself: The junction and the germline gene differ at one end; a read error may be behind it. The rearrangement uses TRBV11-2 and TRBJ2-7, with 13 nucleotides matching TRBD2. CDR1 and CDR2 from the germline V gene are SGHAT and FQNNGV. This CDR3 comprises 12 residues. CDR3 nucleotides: TGTGCCAGCAGCCCGACTAGCGGGAGGCGATCCTTC. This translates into CASSPTSGRRSF.

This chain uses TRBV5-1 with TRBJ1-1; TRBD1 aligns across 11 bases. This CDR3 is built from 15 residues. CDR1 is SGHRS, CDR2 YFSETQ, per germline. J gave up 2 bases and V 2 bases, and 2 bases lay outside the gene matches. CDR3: CASSFGQGANTEAFF. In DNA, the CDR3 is TGCGCCAGCAGCTTTGGACAGGGGGCCAACACTGAAGCTTTCTTT.

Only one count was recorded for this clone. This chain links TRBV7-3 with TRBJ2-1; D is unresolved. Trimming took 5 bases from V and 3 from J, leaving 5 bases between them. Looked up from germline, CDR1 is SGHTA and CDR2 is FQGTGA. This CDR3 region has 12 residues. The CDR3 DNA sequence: TGTGCCAGCAGCCCCGACTACAATGAGCAGTTCTTC. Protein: CASSPDYNEQFF.

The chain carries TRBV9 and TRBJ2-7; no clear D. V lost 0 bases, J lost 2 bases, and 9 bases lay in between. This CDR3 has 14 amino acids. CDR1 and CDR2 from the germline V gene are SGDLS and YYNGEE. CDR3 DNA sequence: TGTGCCAGCAGCGTAGATTACGACCCCTACGAGCAGTACTTC. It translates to CASSVDYDPYEQYF.

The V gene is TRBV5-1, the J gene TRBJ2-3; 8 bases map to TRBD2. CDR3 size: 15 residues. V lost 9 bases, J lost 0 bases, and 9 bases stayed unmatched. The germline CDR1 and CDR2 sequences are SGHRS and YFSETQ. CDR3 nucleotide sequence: TGCGCCACAAGGATAGCGGGGATAAGCACAGATACGCAGTATTTT. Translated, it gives CATRIAGISTDTQYF.

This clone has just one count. CDR3 sequence: CASSLDGTSGLETQYF. The CDR3 DNA sequence: TGTGCCAGCAGTCTAGACGGGACTAGCGGGTTGGAGACCCAGTACTTC. The genes are TRBV27 and TRBJ2-5; 12 nucleotides line up with TRBD2. CDR1 MNHEY and CDR2 SMNVEV come from the germline V gene (reference sequence). V was clipped by 5 bases and J by 5 bases; unmatched bases: 9. This CDR3 has 16 residues.

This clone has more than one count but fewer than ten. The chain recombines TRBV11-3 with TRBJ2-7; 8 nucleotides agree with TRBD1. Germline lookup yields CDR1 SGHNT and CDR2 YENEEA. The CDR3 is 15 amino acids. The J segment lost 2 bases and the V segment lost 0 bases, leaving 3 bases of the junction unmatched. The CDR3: CASSLETGVTYEQYF. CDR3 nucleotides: TGTGCCAGCAGCTTAGAGACAGGGGTGACCTACGAGCAGTACTTC.

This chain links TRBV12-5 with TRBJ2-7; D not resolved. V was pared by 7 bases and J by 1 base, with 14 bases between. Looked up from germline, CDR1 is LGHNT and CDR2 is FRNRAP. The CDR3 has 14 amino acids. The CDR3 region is CASAIFPRSYEQYF. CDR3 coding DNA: TGTGCTAGTGCCATCTTCCCAAGATCCTACGAGCAGTACTTC.

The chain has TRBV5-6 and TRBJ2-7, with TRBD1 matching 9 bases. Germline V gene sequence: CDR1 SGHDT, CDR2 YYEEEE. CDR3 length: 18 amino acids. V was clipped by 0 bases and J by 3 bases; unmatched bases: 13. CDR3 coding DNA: TGTGCCAGCAGCTTGGCGGGGTCCGGGACAGGGACTCTCTACGAGCAGTACTTC. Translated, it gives CASSLAGSGTGTLYEQYF. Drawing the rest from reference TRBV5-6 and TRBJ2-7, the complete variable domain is DAGVTQSPTHLIKTRGQQVTLRCSPKSGHDTVSWYQQALGQGPQFIFQYYEEEERQRGNFPDRFSGHQFPNYSSELNVNALLLGDSALYLCASSLAGSGTGTLYEQYFGPGTRLTVT.

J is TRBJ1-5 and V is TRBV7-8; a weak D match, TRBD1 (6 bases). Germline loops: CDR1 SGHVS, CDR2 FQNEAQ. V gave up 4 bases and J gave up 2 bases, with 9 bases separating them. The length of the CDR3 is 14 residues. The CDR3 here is CASSWTDGNQPQHF. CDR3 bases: TGTGCCAGCAGCTGGACAGACGGCAATCAGCCCCAGCATTTT.